Listed below are T cell receptor beta chains from one sample, sequenced in a study of PD-1 blockade in classical Hodgkin lymphoma. Produced via immunoSEQ multiplex PCR; TCRdb's table is partial and in-frame only. The sample carries about 92,000 clones, 83% recorded once. The sample consisted of peripheral blood mononuclear cells (PBMCs), taken before the fourth cycle of nivolumab. These receptors were taken from a human donor with classical Hodgkin lymphoma. CDR3s include the opening cysteine and the closing phenylalanine or tryptophan. The order of the fields is V gene, clone size, D gene, J gene, CDR3 protein. D genes are given only for firm matches. Clone size is stated in some rows and not others, as once, few, many or a class when expanded.

>TRBV6-1|.|.|TRBJ2-2
CASRQMVNTGELFF
>TRBV5-1|once|TRBD2|TRBJ2-2
CASSLGLAGPTGELFF
>TRBV7-6|once|.|TRBJ2-7
CASSSRESGAEQYF
>TRBV14|.|.|TRBJ1-1
CASSQAGTEAFF
>TRBV7-2|.|.|TRBJ1-3
CASSLRTGGNTIYF
>TRBV7-2|.|.|TRBJ2-3
CASSLMVAGLGSQTDTQYF
>TRBV2|.|.|TRBJ2-5
CASSAGTGETQYF
>TRBV10-2|.|TRBD2|TRBJ2-7
CASSSGLAFEQYF
>TRBV7-9|.|.|TRBJ1-3
CASSLGVSGNTIYF
>TRBV5-8|once|.|TRBJ2-7
CASSSGGGYPLYEQYF
>TRBV6-5|.|TRBD1|TRBJ1-1
CASTRDREGTEAFF
>TRBV14|.|.|TRBJ2-7
CASSPPEGAGEQYF
>TRBV7-7|.|TRBD1|TRBJ2-7
CASSPRTGNTYEQYF
>TRBV2|.|TRBD1|TRBJ2-5
CASSDWVQTGQETQYF
>TRBV10-3|once|TRBD1|TRBJ2-7
CAITPGGEQYF
>TRBV27|few|.|TRBJ2-1
CASSPQYTGWREKNNEQFF
>TRBV13|.|TRBD2|TRBJ2-5
CASSPGLGGETQYF
>TRBV9|.|.|TRBJ2-3
CASSLTTHLDTQYF
>TRBV19|few|.|TRBJ2-7
CASSSQGRVAGESYEQYF
>TRBV27|.|.|TRBJ2-5
CASSSSQGRDGQYF
>TRBV2|.|.|TRBJ2-2
CASRFGSNTGELFF
>TRBV6-1|.|TRBD1|TRBJ2-5
CASSELGPWTGGLKTQYF
>TRBV7-6|.|.|TRBJ1-2
CASSTEGQGGYTF
>TRBV4-1|.|.|TRBJ2-7
CASSSLTGEGNEQYF
>TRBV6-1|.|.|TRBJ1-4
CASSEAGLNEKLFF
>TRBV7-9|.|.|TRBJ2-5
CASSKETQYF
>TRBV6-4|.|.|TRBJ1-1
CASRNDRANTEAFF
>TRBV7-9|.|TRBD1|TRBJ2-5
CASSFTGDRAYRETQYF
>TRBV10-3|once|.|TRBJ2-3
CAINPKQGGLIADTQYF
>TRBV5-8|once|.|TRBJ2-1
CASSFGALSYNEQFF
>TRBV19|.|.|TRBJ1-1
CASSIGVPNTEAFF
>TRBV6-5|.|TRBD2|TRBJ2-5
CASSLAGGPETQYF
>TRBV6-6|.|TRBD1|TRBJ2-3
CASSPQQGALGTQYF
>TRBV6-4|once|.|TRBJ2-2
CASSDSGAGELFF
>TRBV7-2|.|.|TRBJ2-5
CASSPSGGRETQYF
>TRBV5-1|.|TRBD2|TRBJ2-7
CASSWTSDYEQYF
>TRBV6-5|.|.|TRBJ1-1
CAISDSMNTEAFF
>TRBV7-2|.|TRBD2|TRBJ2-7
CASSLAQLAGFEQYF
>TRBV5-1|.|TRBD2|TRBJ2-5
CASSAWLAGIQETQYF
>TRBV25-1|.|.|TRBJ2-7
CASSDPARAPGFTDEQYF
>TRBV19|few|TRBD1|TRBJ1-5
CASSIQGGSNQPQHF